This TCR beta chain was found in a study of T cell responses to AZD1222 COVID-19 vaccine. Study-wide results and limits: Baseline seropositives among AZD1222 recipients totaled only 5 to 7. Across spike, vaccine-associated CD4 TCRs were found, dominant at 160-218 and 743-854. After the peak T cell response, and only then, were repertoires sampled.

Pooling covered second doses at about 4 or about 12 weeks. The CDR3 sequence is 17 residues long. V was clipped by 3 bases and J by 3 bases; unmatched bases: 10. Germline V gives CDR1 SSHAT, CDR2 FNYEAQ (reference sequence). Regarding this clone: Its specificity is not known.

Measured with immunoSEQ multiplex PCR; TCRdb has only the in-frame clones, and not every one. The table records around 170,000 clones, about 91% of them present only once. This chain connects TRBV7-7 to TRBJ2-2; 7 positions match TRBD2. This sequence was found in an adult who received the AZD1222 COVID-19 vaccine. The sequencing used peripheral blood, collected 28 days after the second AZD1222 dose. The CDR3 nucleotides are TGTGCCAGCAGCTTCGATGTGGGGGGGTCCTACACCGGGGAGCTGTTTTTT. Translating it yields CASSFDVGGSYTGELFF.